This T cell receptor (beta chain) was found in a study of T cells in localized non-small cell lung cancer. TCRdb keeps only in-frame clones here, not all; method: immunoSEQ multiplex PCR. In the table there are around 50,000 clones, 86% of which are singletons. Note on this clone: The identical CDR3 is also encoded by other nucleotide sequences in the sample.

The germline V gene encodes CDR1 SGHTA and CDR2 FQGNSA. V was trimmed by 5 bases and J by 0 bases, leaving 10 bases between them. The CDR3 spans 15 residues. The TCR sequence derives from a woman aged 40-70 years with stage I lung adenocarcinoma. This rearrangement joins TRBV7-2 to TRBJ2-2; TRBD1 might be the D (5 bases). Sequenced material: peripheral blood, taken before any cancer treatment. The CDR3 DNA follows: TGTGCCAGCAGCCCAACAGGATCGAACACCGGGGAGCTGTTTTTT. It encodes CASSPTGSNTGELFF. The full variable domain, completed using reference TRBV7-2 and TRBJ2-2, is GAGVSQSPSNKVTEKGKDVELRCDPISGHTALYWYRQSLGQGLEFLIYFQGNSAPDKSGLPSDRFSAERTGGSVSTLTIQRTQQEDSAVYLCASSPTGSNTGELFFGEGSRLTVL.